Listed here are 27 T cell receptor beta chains from one sample, sequenced in a study of blood T cell repertoires in COVID-19. The repertoire was sequenced with immunoSEQ multiplex PCR; TCRdb's copy has only in-frame clones and lacks some. The sample lists some 370,000 clones; over 75% were seen once. The sequencing sample was made of peripheral blood. The source is a woman aged 25 to 39 with COVID-19, enrolled during active disease.

The chain uses TRBV9 and TRBJ2-3, with 10 bases aligning to TRBD2. The germline V gene has CDR1 SGDLS and CDR2 YYNGEE. Trimming took 1 base from V and 4 from J; bases not matched to a gene: 12. There are 18 residues in the CDR3. The chain's CDR3 is CASSVSSGSIRTADTQYF. CDR3 bases: TGTGCCAGCAGCGTATCTAGCGGGAGTATTCGGACCGCAGATACGCAGTATTTT.

The chain links TRBV5-1 to TRBJ2-7; D gene unclear. Per the germline V gene, CDR1 is SGHRS and CDR2 is YFSETQ. The CDR3 spans 14 residues. Trimming stripped 0 bases from V and 7 bases from J, with 14 bases between. The CDR3 reads CASSLGSVASEQYF. The CDR3, as DNA: TGCGCCAGCAGCTTGGGAAGCGTGGCGTCGGAGCAGTACTTC.

The chain is built from TRBV7-8 and TRBJ2-7, with a weak D call TRBD2 (6 bases). The length of the CDR3 is 13 residues. V dropped 0 bases and J dropped 7 bases, with 10 bases sitting between them. CDR1 and CDR2 (germline): SGHVS, FQNEAQ. This chain's CDR3 is CASSLAGGGEQYF. The DNA of the CDR3 is TGTGCCAGCAGCTTAGCGGGGGGTGGGGAGCAGTACTTC.

The V and J genes are TRBV28 and TRBJ1-2; D unresolved. The V end lost 5 bases, the J end lost 4 bases, and 17 bases lay between the germline ends. This CDR3 has 15 amino acids. Germline CDR1 MDHEN, CDR2 SYDVKM. As DNA, the CDR3 is TGTGCCAGCAGTCTGAGGCGGGGAGTTTTCTATGGCTACACCTTC. It specifies CASSLRRGVFYGYTF.

This clone was seen only once. The chain couples TRBV19 to TRBJ1-4; maybe TRBD1 (5 bases). CDR3 length equals 15 residues. V was cut by 5 bases and J by 9 bases, with 19 bases left in between. The germline gives CDR1 LNHDA, CDR2 SQIVND (reference sequence). The CDR3 DNA follows: TGTGCCAGTAGTTCAGGGACTTTTACAATGAAAAAACTGTTTTTT. It yields the protein CASSSGTFTMKKLFF.

The J gene is TRBJ2-3, the V gene TRBV24-1, with TRBD2 matching 8 bases. Germline lookup yields CDR1 KGHDR and CDR2 SFDVKD. The CDR3 runs 16 residues. Trimming at V came to 0 bases and at J to 5 bases, leaving 6 bases not matched to a gene. The CDR3 DNA reads as TGTGCCACCAGTGATTTGAAAGCGGGAGTACTAGATACGCAGTATTTT. It specifies CATSDLKAGVLDTQYF.

This clone occurred once. V is TRBV12-3 or TRBV12-4 and J is TRBJ2-7; D is unclear. The ends were cut back, 3 bases at V and 5 bases at J, with 5 bases in the middle. The CDR3 has 11 residues. The DNA for the CDR3 is TGTGCCAGCAGTTTCGTCCACGAGCAGTACTTC. Translating it yields CASSFVHEQYF.

The J gene is TRBJ2-5, the V gene TRBV24-1; 10 bases match TRBD2. The CDR3 spans 15 residues. The germline V gene has CDR1 KGHDR and CDR2 SFDVKD. J lost 4 bases, V lost 6 bases, and 7 bases had no gene match. CDR3 coding DNA: TGTGCCACCAGTTTAATAGCGGGAGGCCGAGAGACCCAGTACTTC. Protein: CATSLIAGGRETQYF.

This chain connects TRBV29-1 to TRBJ2-2, with 7 bases lining up with TRBD2. The CDR3 is made up of 16 amino acids. Germline V CDR1 and CDR2: SQVTM, ANQGSEA. After removal of 6 bases from V and 0 bases from J, the junction contained 10 bases not matched to a gene. DNA for the CDR3: TGCAGCGTCCTCAAAGGAGCGGGATCGAACACCGGGGAGCTGTTTTTT. It codes for CSVLKGAGSNTGELFF.

The chain has TRBV4-2 and TRBJ2-7, with 9 bases identical to TRBD2. From germline, CDR1 is LGHNA and CDR2 YNFKEQ. The CDR3 is 15 residues long. Trimming took 4 bases from V and 1 from J; bases not matched to a gene: 5. The CDR3: CASSPLAGESYEQYF. The CDR3 DNA follows: TGTGCCAGCAGCCCCTTAGCGGGAGAGTCCTACGAGCAGTACTTC.

The rearrangement uses TRBV20-1 and TRBJ1-2; 7 bases are a match to TRBD1. Germline CDR1 and CDR2: DFQATT and SNEGSKA (reference sequence). J gave up 4 bases and V 3 bases, and 8 bases lay outside the gene matches. The CDR3 has 14 residues. The CDR3 sequence: CSASLGTALYGYTF. The CDR3 DNA is TGCAGTGCTAGTCTGGGGACAGCCCTCTATGGCTACACCTTC.

V gene TRBV19 combines with J gene TRBJ1-4, with 8 positions matching TRBD1. The trim removed 5 bases at V and 8 bases at J, leaving 10 bases unmatched. Germline lookup yields CDR1 LNHDA and CDR2 SQIVND (reference sequence). The CDR3 consists of 15 residues. CDR3 DNA sequence: TGTGCCAGTAGTCTTTCGGTGACAGGGGCGGAAAAACTGTTTTTT. It yields the protein CASSLSVTGAEKLFF.

The V call is TRBV5-1, the J call TRBJ2-3; 9 positions agree with TRBD1. This CDR3 contains 15 residues. The V gene end was trimmed by 4 bases and the J gene end by 4 bases; junction bases not matched to a gene: 7. The germline V gene has CDR1 SGHRS and CDR2 YFSETQ. The CDR3 loop reads CASSGTGRFPDTQYF. As DNA, the CDR3 is TGCGCCAGCAGCGGGACAGGGAGGTTCCCAGATACGCAGTATTTT.

This chain connects TRBV30 to TRBJ2-7; perhaps TRBD2 as D (5 bases). Per the germline V gene, CDR1 is GTSNPN and CDR2 is SVGIG (reference sequence). The CDR3 spans 16 residues. V was clipped by 1 base and J by 0 bases, with 16 bases between them. In DNA form, the CDR3 reads TGTGCCTGGAGTGCGACCTTTAGCGAGTACTCCTACGAGCAGTACTTC. Its translation is CAWSATFSEYSYEQYF. The variable domain in full, completed from reference TRBV30 and TRBJ2-7, reads SQTIHQWPATLVQPVGSPLSLECTVEGTSNPNLYWYRQAAGRGLQLLFYSVGIGQISSEVPQNLSASRPQDRQFILSSKKLLLSDSGFYLCAWSATFSEYSYEQYFGPGTRLTVT.

This chain connects TRBV2 to TRBJ2-2; 8 positions agree with TRBD2. There are 13 residues in the CDR3. From germline, CDR1 is SNHLY and CDR2 FYNNEI. Trimming removed 6 bases from V and 4 bases from J; junction bases left unmatched: 1. CDR3: CASRLAATGELFF. The DNA of the CDR3 is TGTGCCAGCAGACTAGCGGCCACCGGGGAGCTGTTTTTT. Combining the CDR3 with reference TRBV2 and TRBJ2-2 gives the whole variable domain EPEVTQTPSHQVTQMGQEVILRCVPISNHLYFYWYRQILGQKVEFLVSFYNNEISEKSEIFDDQFSVERPDGSNFTLKIRSTKLEDSAMYFCASRLAATGELFFGEGSRLTVL.

The V gene is TRBV28, the J gene TRBJ2-1; tentative D call: TRBD2 (5 bases). Germline CDR1 MDHEN, CDR2 SYDVKM. Between the trimmed V and J ends, which lost 10 bases and 8 bases, there was a span of 12 bases. This CDR3 is 11 amino acids long. This chain's CDR3 is CAITEGYEQFF. CDR3 nucleotide sequence: TGTGCCATCACCGAGGGCTATGAGCAGTTCTTC. Variable domain in full (rest from reference TRBV28 and TRBJ2-1): DVKVTQSSRYLVKRTGEKVFLECVQDMDHENMFWYRQDPGLGLRLIYFSYDVKMKEKGDIPEGYSVSREKKERFSLILESASTNQTSMYLCAITEGYEQFFGPGTRLTVL.

The gene calls are TRBV30 and TRBJ2-5, with 7 bases lining up with TRBD1. Per germline, CDR1 GTSNPN and CDR2 SVGIG (reference sequence). There are 14 residues in the CDR3. V dropped 0 bases and J dropped 1; count of bases not matched to a gene: 2. The CDR3 region has the DNA TGTGCCTGGAGTGTGGGACAGCTCCAAGAGACCCAGTACTTC. Translating gives CAWSVGQLQETQYF.

The chain has TRBV6-5 and TRBJ2-7, with D possibly matching TRBD2 (5 bases). Deletions cut 5 bases from V and 2 bases from J, with 13 bases between. The CDR3 runs to 14 residues. CDR1 and CDR2 from the germline V gene are MNHEY and SVGAGI. CDR3 sequence (DNA): TGTGCCAGCAGTCGCCGGGGAAGGCCCTACGAGCAGTACTTC. It translates to CASSRRGRPYEQYF.

The chain links TRBV9 to TRBJ2-7; D call uncertain. Per germline, CDR1 SGDLS and CDR2 YYNGEE. This CDR3 is built from 13 residues. Trimming removed 0 bases at V and 6 bases at J, with 10 bases between. The CDR3 is CASSVGPGLEQYF. CDR3 coding DNA: TGTGCCAGCAGCGTAGGTCCGGGTCTCGAGCAGTACTTC.

In its sample, this clone was seen a few times. The DNA of the CDR3 is TGTGCCAGCAGTGTTGAAGCTCCCGGGGAGCTGTTTTTT. Protein product: CASSVEAPGELFF. V gene TRBV2 combines with J gene TRBJ2-2, with unresolved D. The CDR3 is 13 amino acids. Germline V gene sequence: CDR1 SNHLY, CDR2 FYNNEI. Trimming shortened V by 4 bases and J by 6 bases, and 9 bases separated the two germline ends.

V usage is TRBV9 and J usage is TRBJ1-2, with unresolved D. V was shortened by 0 bases and J by 4 bases, with 10 bases between the two germline ends. The CDR3 totals 14 residues. CDR1 and CDR2 from the germline V gene are SGDLS and YYNGEE. The CDR3 DNA reads as TGTGCCAGCAGCGTAGATCACAGTATCTATGGCTACACCTTC. Translating gives CASSVDHSIYGYTF.

The V call is TRBV6-5, the J call TRBJ2-7; D gene ambiguous. Germline CDR1 is MNHEY and CDR2 is SVGAGI. The CDR3 has 13 residues. V dropped 5 bases and J dropped 3 bases, with 11 bases sitting between them. The CDR3 protein is CASSPIENYEQYF. CDR3 nucleotides: TGTGCCAGCAGTCCGATTGAGAACTACGAGCAGTACTTC.

The rearrangement uses TRBV2 and TRBJ2-7; unclear D gene. The CDR3 is 11 amino acids. Trimming took off 5 bases at V and 3 bases at J, with 5 bases between the two ends. Germline V CDR1 and CDR2: SNHLY, FYNNEI. The CDR3 here is CASSQNYEQYF. CDR3 nucleotide sequence: TGTGCCAGCAGTCAGAACTACGAGCAGTACTTC.

This chain uses TRBV9 with TRBJ2-1; 9 bases agree with TRBD2. Germline V gives CDR1 SGDLS, CDR2 YYNGEE. The CDR3 totals 16 residues. Trimming removed 1 base from V and 10 bases from J; junction bases left unmatched: 12. CDR3 in DNA: TGTGCCAGCAGCGTAAGTATTAGCGGGAGCTCGAACGAGCAGTTCTTC. It translates to CASSVSISGSSNEQFF.

J is TRBJ2-7 and V is TRBV24-1; D call uncertain. This CDR3 contains 15 residues. The germline CDR1 and CDR2 sequences are KGHDR and SFDVKD. The V gene lost 3 bases and the J gene lost 2 bases, with 13 bases spanning the gap. DNA for the CDR3: TGTGCCACCAGTGATCATCACGCGGCAACCTACGAGCAGTACTTC. It yields the protein CATSDHHAATYEQYF.

The chain recombines TRBV15 with TRBJ2-4; D remains unclear. CDR3 length: 15 amino acids. Germline CDR1 and CDR2: LNHNV and YYDKDF (reference sequence). Trimming stripped 5 bases from V and 0 bases from J, with 11 bases between. The CDR3 sequence is CATSRDMLAKNIQYF. The CDR3 region has the DNA TGTGCCACCAGCCGCGATATGCTAGCCAAAAACATTCAGTACTTC.

The V and J genes are TRBV10-3 and TRBJ1-4; D might be TRBD1 (5 bases). Germline assignment: CDR1 ENHRY and CDR2 SYGVKD. V was clipped by 4 bases and J by 3 bases, with 9 bases between them. The CDR3 runs 14 residues. The CDR3 DNA is TGTGCCATCAGTGCGGGAGGGGCTAATGAAAAACTGTTTTTT. Encoded protein: CAISAGGANEKLFF.